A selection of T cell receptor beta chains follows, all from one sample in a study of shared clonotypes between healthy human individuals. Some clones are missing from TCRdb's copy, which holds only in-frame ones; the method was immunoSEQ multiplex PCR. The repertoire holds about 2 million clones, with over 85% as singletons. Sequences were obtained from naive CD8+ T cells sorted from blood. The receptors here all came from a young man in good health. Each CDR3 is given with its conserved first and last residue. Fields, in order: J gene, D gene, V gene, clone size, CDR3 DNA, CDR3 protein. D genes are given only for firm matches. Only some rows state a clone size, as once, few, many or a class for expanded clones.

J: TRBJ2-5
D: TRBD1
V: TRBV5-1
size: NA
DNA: TGCGCCAGCAGCTTGGAGGGACAGGGACAAGAGACCCAGTACTTC
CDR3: CASSLEGQGQETQYF

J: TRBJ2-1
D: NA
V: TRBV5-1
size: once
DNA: TGCGCCAGCAGCTTGATCAGCTTCAATGAGCAGTTCTTC
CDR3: CASSLISFNEQFF

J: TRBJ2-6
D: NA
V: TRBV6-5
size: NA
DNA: TGTGCCAGCAGTTACTCAGGCCAGGGATCCGTCCTGACTTTC
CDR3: CASSYSGQGSVLTF

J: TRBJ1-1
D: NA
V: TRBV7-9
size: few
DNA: TGTGCCAGCAGGGGACCTCTAGGCATGAACACTGAAGCTTTCTTT
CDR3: CASRGPLGMNTEAFF

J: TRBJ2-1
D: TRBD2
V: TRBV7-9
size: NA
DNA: TGTGCCAGCAGCTTTTTCTCTAGCGGGGGGTACAATGAGCAGTTCTTC
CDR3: CASSFFSSGGYNEQFF

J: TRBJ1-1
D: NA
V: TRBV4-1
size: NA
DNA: TGCGCCAGCAGCCAAGTGAGGGAGGTAAGCGCTTTCTTT
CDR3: CASSQVREVSAFF

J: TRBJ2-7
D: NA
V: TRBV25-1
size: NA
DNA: TGTGCCAGCAGTTTAGGACGGACCTACGAGCAGTACTTC
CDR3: CASSLGRTYEQYF

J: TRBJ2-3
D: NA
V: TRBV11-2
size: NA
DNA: TGTGCCAGCAGCAAGGACTCGCGTACGCAGTATTTT
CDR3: CASSKDSRTQYF

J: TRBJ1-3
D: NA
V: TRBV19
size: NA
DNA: TGTGCCAGTAGTATGACACCTTACTCTGGAAACACCATATATTTT
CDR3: CASSMTPYSGNTIYF

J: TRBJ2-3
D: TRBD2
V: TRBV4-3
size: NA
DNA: TGCGCCAGCAGCCAAGATCCACTAGCGGGAGAGTGGGATACGCAGTATTTT
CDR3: CASSQDPLAGEWDTQYF

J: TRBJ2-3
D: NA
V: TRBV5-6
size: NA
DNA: TGTGCCAGCAGCTTGGGAGGGCAGGGAGATACGCAGTATTTT
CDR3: CASSLGGQGDTQYF

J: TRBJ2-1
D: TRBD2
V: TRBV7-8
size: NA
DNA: TGTGCCAGCAGCCCGGGACTAGCGGGAGGATTTGGGAATGAGCAGTTCTTC
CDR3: CASSPGLAGGFGNEQFF

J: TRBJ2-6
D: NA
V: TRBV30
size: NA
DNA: TGTGCCTGGGGAAGGGGAGCTGGGGCCAACGTCCTGACTTTC
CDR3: CAWGRGAGANVLTF

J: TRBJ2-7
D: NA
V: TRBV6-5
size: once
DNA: TGTGCCAGCAGCCCCGGACGGTACGAGCAGTACTTC
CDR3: CASSPGRYEQYF

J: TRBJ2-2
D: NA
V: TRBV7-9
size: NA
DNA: TGTGCCAGCAGCATCCTAGGCGCAGAGAACACCGGGGAGCTGTTTTTT
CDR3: CASSILGAENTGELFF

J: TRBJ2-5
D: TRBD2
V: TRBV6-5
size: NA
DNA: TGTGCCAGCAGCCCCGGAGCGGGGGTATCAGAGACCCAGTACTTC
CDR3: CASSPGAGVSETQYF